The 7 T cell receptor beta chains reported below all come from one sample, sequenced in a study of memory CD4+ T cells and cytomegalovirus serostatus. Assay: immunoSEQ multiplex PCR; the TCRdb copy retains only in-frame clones and omits some. The sample yields under 50,000 clones, 75% to 85% seen once. Single viable CD3+CD4+CD8-CD45RO+ cells were sorted as the memory CD4+ T cells. What was sequenced was memory CD4+ T cells from blood. Source of these receptors: an adult in good health and CMV-seronegative.

The rearrangement uses TRBV19 and TRBJ2-1; 8 positions match TRBD2. In germline, CDR1 is LNHDA, CDR2 SQIVND (reference sequence). CDR3 length: 16 amino acids. Unmatched junction bases numbered 16, after V lost 7 bases and J lost 8 bases. The CDR3 bases are TGTGCCAGTACTCAAAAAGCCGGGGGGGCTGTTTATGAGCAGTTCTTC. This codes for CASTQKAGGAVYEQFF.

Only one count was recorded for this clone. The V gene is TRBV6-6, the J gene TRBJ2-7, with D hard to call. CDR3 length: 14 residues. Trimming left V 6 bases short and J 0 bases short, with 12 bases between. Germline lookup yields CDR1 MNHNY and CDR2 SVGAGI (reference sequence). The chain's CDR3 is CASRSYLSSYEQYF. For the CDR3, the DNA is TGTGCCAGCAGGTCGTACCTGAGCTCCTACGAGCAGTACTTC.

The CDR3 bases are TGTGCCAGCTCACCAATCGGCGAGGTAGCTAACTATGGCTACACCTTC. Residues: CASSPIGEVANYGYTF. The rearrangement uses TRBV18 and TRBJ1-2; D unclear. Trimming removed 2 bases at V and 0 bases at J, with 13 bases between. Germline V CDR1 and CDR2: KGHSH, LQKENI. The CDR3 extends over 16 amino acids.

CDR3 in DNA: TGTGCCAGCAGCTTGGTCCCCAGGGGCTCGTCCCAAGAGACCCAGTACTTC. As protein: CASSLVPRGSSQETQYF. This chain links TRBV11-2 with TRBJ2-5; weak D call: TRBD1 (6 bases). The germline gives CDR1 SGHAT, CDR2 FQNNGV. The CDR3 is made up of 17 amino acids. V shed 3 bases and J shed 1 base, with 18 bases lying between them.

The chain has TRBV10-3 and TRBJ2-5; 8 bases are shared with TRBD2. From germline, CDR1 is ENHRY and CDR2 SYGVKD. The CDR3 sequence is 16 residues long. V lost 0 bases, J lost 4 bases, and 7 bases stayed unmatched. CDR3 nucleotide sequence: TGTGCCATCAGTGAGTCGATGGGGAGCGGGAGAGAGACCCAGTACTTC. This sequence encodes CAISESMGSGRETQYF.

The chain combines TRBV14 with TRBJ2-7; 7 bases map to TRBD1. This CDR3 region has 15 residues. V dropped 2 bases and J dropped 1; count of bases not matched to a gene: 5. CDR1 is SGHDN and CDR2 is FVKESK in the germline V gene. DNA of the CDR3: TGTGCCAGCAGCCAACCGGGACAGTTTTCCTACGAGCAGTACTTC. This translates into CASSQPGQFSYEQYF. Full variable domain (missing parts from reference TRBV14 and TRBJ2-7): EAGVTQFPSHSVIEKGQTVTLRCDPISGHDNLYWYRRVMGKEIKFLLHFVKESKQDESGMPNNRFLAERTGGTYSTLKVQPAELEDSGVYFCASSQPGQFSYEQYFGPGTRLTVT.

The chain has TRBV7-2 and TRBJ2-7, with D perhaps TRBD2 (5 bases). V dropped 5 bases and J dropped 6 bases, with 11 bases sitting between them. Germline assignment: CDR1 SGHTA and CDR2 FQGNSA. This CDR3 is built from 12 residues. The DNA for the CDR3 is TGTGCCAGCAGCGGAGGAGGAGCCGAGCAGTACTTC. It yields the protein CASSGGGAEQYF.